This TCR beta chain emerged from a study of blood T cell repertoires in COVID-19. Turning to the study itself: Sources were T cells, B-cell-depleted T cells, or PBMCs; the material itself was cDNA or gDNA.

Generated by immunoSEQ multiplex PCR, the TCRdb table keeps only in-frame clones and is missing some. The repertoire holds around 400,000 clones, with roughly 88% as singletons. Participant age was roughly 18 to 95 years, and participants resided in fewer than 25 US areas. In assigning cohorts, the study relied on participant-reported clinical history. The CDR3 is 16 amino acids. CDR1 and CDR2 (germline): SNHLY, FYNNEI. V shed 5 bases and J 3 bases; nucleotides not matched to a gene: 10. This TCR was recovered from a woman aged 18-29 years who had been exposed to COVID-19. The J gene is TRBJ2-3, the V gene TRBV2, with 8 bases identical to TRBD1. The specimen sequenced was PBMCs or T cells enriched from blood (not recorded which). The CDR3 DNA is TGTGCCAGCAGTCCACGTCCCGGGACAGGTACAGATACGCAGTATTTT. It specifies CASSPRPGTGTDTQYF.